Listed below are T cell receptor beta chains from one sample, sequenced in a study of memory CD4+ T cells and cytomegalovirus serostatus. TCRdb keeps only in-frame clones here, not all; method: immunoSEQ multiplex PCR. The table lists tens of thousands of clones, about four fifths of them singletons. Sequences were obtained from memory CD4+ T cells from blood. These receptors were collected from an adult in good health and CMV-seronegative. CDR3s leave out the opening cysteine and the closing phenylalanine or tryptophan. Each record gives: J gene, V gene, CDR3 protein.

TRBJ2-1 | TRBV4-1 | ASSQGYRVSYNEQF
TRBJ1-2 | TRBV20-1 | SALGGGYT
TRBJ2-3 | TRBV30 | AWRGLGSSDTQY
TRBJ2-7 | TRBV30 | AWGKGGYEQY
TRBJ1-6 | TRBV6-5 | ASSSLGQGNGSPLH
TRBJ1-6 | TRBV18 | ASQAYNSPLH
TRBJ2-1 | TRBV18 | ASSPTGAYNEQF
TRBJ2-2 | TRBV7-2 | ASSLEGLRNTGELF
TRBJ2-7 | TRBV2 | ASSQDRSYEQY
TRBJ2-4 | TRBV5-4 | ASSSSRTVDIQY
TRBJ2-3 | TRBV7-2 | ASSLGAAGRTDTQY
TRBJ1-2 | TRBV28 | ASHPIRRGYGYT
TRBJ2-5 | TRBV5-1 | ASSLAGRQETQY
TRBJ1-5 | TRBV7-2 | ASSLEQGSNQPQH
TRBJ1-4 | TRBV4-3 | ASSQVVRSAATNEKLF
TRBJ2-3 | TRBV9 | ASSSLVSTDTQY
TRBJ1-1 | TRBV25-1 | ASSPRTDMNTEAF